This section outlines one T cell receptor beta chain sequence together with its context. This clonotype was observed a few times. The antigen this receptor binds is unknown. Qualities for individual bases were not recorded, and no much larger clone is one base off. This sample was taken from a study of blood T cells in healthy people across ages (dated by TCRdb to the mid-2010s). Turning to the overall study: In model experiments, roughly one uniquely barcoded TCR beta cDNA molecule per two T cells was captured by template switching. Age-related changes in TCR beta repertoire diversity were measured in the study by deep sequencing normalized with unique cDNA molecular identifiers. The donors were divided into four age groups: young (average around 17 years), middle-aged (approximately 39), aged (approximately 62) and long-lived (approximately 74). Two additional independent replicas of 1 million unique cDNA reads from the same blood draw were analyzed for two donors (one aged 18 to 30 and one aged 80 or older). Study-wide findings and limitations: Estimates of total diversity based on one million sequenced T cells were considered lower bounds and underestimates. There was a strong correlation between observed TCR beta diversity and the percentage of naive T cells measured by flow cytometry. Conclusive comparison of naive and antigen-experienced compartments was prevented by the profiling of bulk unsorted PBMCs. The CMV infection status of donors was not known, potentially confounding age-related changes in expanded clonotypes. As age increased, observed TCR beta diversity per million T cells dropped in a roughly linear way, and a significant reduction was already evident by age about 40. The long-lived group showed more naive CD4+ T cells, fewer expanded clones and increased TCR diversity than the aged group, suggesting age selection.

V is pruned by 0 bases and J by 0 bases, leaving 7 bases of the junction without a gene match. CDR1 SEHNR and CDR2 FQNEAQ are derived from the germline V gene (reference sequence). The CDR3 sequence holds 18 residues, the cysteine and phenylalanine included. Just the 54-base CDR3 DNA is kept, in frame starting at base 1. Systemically healthy Caucasian individuals from Russia, around 39 in total and aged about 6 to 95 years, were included as donors. Each donor gave 9 to 10 milliliters of peripheral blood, collected into EDTA-treated Vacutainer tubes. Ficoll-Paque density-gradient centrifugation was used to isolate PBMCs, with at least 7 million per sample. Trizol reagent was used to extract total RNA from PBMCs, with at least 6 micrograms per sample. For every donor, flow cytometry on a PBMC aliquot measured the percentage of naive CD45RAhigh/CD27high T cells. The library was built by means of 5' RACE. Sequenced on an Illumina HiSeq 2500. A second about 7 to 11 cycle PCR used a sample-barcoded 5' primer and a J-beta primer mix. Each TCR beta cDNA molecule received a unique molecular identifier from a template-switch 5' adaptor carrying 12 random nucleotides. Each sample yielded at least 3 million CDR3-containing paired-end reads. First-strand cDNA synthesis was performed from all RNA using the Mint cDNA synthesis kit, with priming by a TRBC-specific oligonucleotide. All cDNA was treated with uracil-DNA glycosylase and then went through a first 18-cycle PCR with the universal primers M1SS and BC2_uni_R. As for the authors' bioinformatics: Each sample was normalized by randomly selecting 1 million high-quality reads, each carrying a distinct molecular identifier. Instead of being binned into consensus sequences, reads with shared molecular identifiers were discarded. MiTCR, set to a Q25 quality threshold and the strictest error-elimination algorithm, was used for CDR3 identification, clonotype clustering and error correction. A nonparametric unseen species model using Euler transformation provided a lower-bound estimate of total TCR beta diversity. TCRdb reworked the public reads: Q25 trimming with fastp, MiXCR clone assembly, productive beta chains retained. Identical CDR3 protein sequences are pooled into one entry, listed with their most common genes and DNA. TCRdb, rather than the study authors, made the V and J calls. This sample holds 800,000 or so distinct CDR3 sequences; 25% were observed only once. The ten largest clonotypes hold approximately 4% of the sample.

The data also belong to a second study, concerning T cells of mothers and their children. That second report states: The donors were nine systemically healthy Caucasian individuals, made up of three mothers and their six children. cDNA synthesis used all of the extracted RNA, with around 1.6 ug of RNA in each 15 ul reaction. In the second PCR, the M1S primer introduced both the sample barcodes and 2-4 random nucleotides. Each mother yielded over 9 million TCR beta CDR3 reads and each child about 3 million reads. Thymic selection shapes the output of TCR recombination in a similar way in related and unrelated pairs, and inherited differences have a minor effect. Normalized repertoire overlap was always found to be slightly, but never significantly, higher in related mother-child pairs than in unrelated mother-child pairs. Persistent microchimeric T cell clones were not detected, at a sensitivity of around 100 clones per million clonotypes. The study used deep NGS to compare TCR beta repertoires of mothers and children, seeking features distinguishing related mother-child pairs from unrelated individuals. On average, the children were approximately 11 +/- 4 years old, while the mothers were roughly 36 +/- 4 years old. After adapters were ligated using NEBNext reagents, the libraries underwent 100+100 nt paired-end sequencing on an Illumina HiSeq 2000. Mother and child libraries were prepared a month apart and sequenced in separate runs to prevent cross-contamination. Between about 500,000 and 2,300,000 distinct TCR beta clonotypes were identified per donor. Naive TCR beta clonotypes were estimated from low-frequency clonotypes matched to each donor's FACS-determined naive share, without sorting.

This sequence uses TRBV7-9 and TRBJ2-3, with TRBD1 matching 9 junction bases. The sequence came from a boy aged 5-17 years in good health. The sample was blood. The CDR3 reads as follows: CASSLAMDRGTSTDTQYF. In nucleotide form, the sequence is TGTGCCAGCAGCTTAGCAATGGACAGGGGAACTAGCACAGATACGCAGTATTTT.